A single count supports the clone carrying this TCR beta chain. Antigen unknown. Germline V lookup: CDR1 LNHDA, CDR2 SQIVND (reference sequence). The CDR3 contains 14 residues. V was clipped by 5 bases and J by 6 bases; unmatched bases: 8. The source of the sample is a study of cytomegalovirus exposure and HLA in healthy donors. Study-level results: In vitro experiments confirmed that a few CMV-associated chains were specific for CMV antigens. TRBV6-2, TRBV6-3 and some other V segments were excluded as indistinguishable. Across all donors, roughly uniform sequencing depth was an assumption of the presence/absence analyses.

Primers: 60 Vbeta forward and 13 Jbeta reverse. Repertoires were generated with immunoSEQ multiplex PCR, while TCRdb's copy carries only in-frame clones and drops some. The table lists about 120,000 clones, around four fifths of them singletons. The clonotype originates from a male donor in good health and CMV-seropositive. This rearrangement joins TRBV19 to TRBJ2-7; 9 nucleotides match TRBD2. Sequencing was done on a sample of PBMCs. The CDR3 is CASSSKREVGEQYF. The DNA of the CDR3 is TGTGCCAGTAGTTCTAAGCGGGAGGTGGGCGAGCAGTACTTC.